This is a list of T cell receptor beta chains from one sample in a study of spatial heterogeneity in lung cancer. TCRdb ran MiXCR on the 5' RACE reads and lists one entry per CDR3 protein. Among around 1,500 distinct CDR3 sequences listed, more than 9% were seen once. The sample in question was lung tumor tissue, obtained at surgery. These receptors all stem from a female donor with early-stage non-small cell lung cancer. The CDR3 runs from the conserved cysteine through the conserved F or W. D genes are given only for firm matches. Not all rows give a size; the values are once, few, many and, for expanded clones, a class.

DNA: TGCAGCGTCGCACAGGGTTCCGGCTATGAGCAGTTCTTC; CDR3: CSVAQGSGYEQFF; D: .; V: TRBV29-1; size: large; J: TRBJ2-1
DNA: TGTGCCAGCAGCTTAGTTGCAGGGGGCGTTGGGGCCAACGTCCTGACTTTC; CDR3: CASSLVAGGVGANVLTF; D: TRBD1; V: TRBV11-2; size: medium-sized; J: TRBJ2-6
DNA: TGTGCCAGCAGCCAAGGAGGGACAGGGGAACAGTATTCACCCCTCCACTTT; CDR3: CASSQGGTGEQYSPLHF; D: TRBD1; V: TRBV3-1; size: few; J: TRBJ1-6
DNA: TGTGCCAGCAGCCCCGCCCCGGGGGTGGATGAGCAGTTCTTC; CDR3: CASSPAPGVDEQFF; D: .; V: TRBV7-2; size: few; J: TRBJ2-1
DNA: TGTGCCAGCAGCCAAGATGCGGCAGGGATTCTAGACGAGCAGTACTTC; CDR3: CASSQDAAGILDEQYF; D: .; V: TRBV4-2; size: large; J: TRBJ2-7
DNA: TGTGCCAGCAGCCTGAACAGGGGCGGCCCGCCGGGCGGTGGCTACACCTTT; CDR3: CASSLNRGGPPGGGYTF; D: TRBD1; V: TRBV7-2; size: medium-sized; J: TRBJ1-2
DNA: TGTGCCAGCAGCGTAGGTAGCGGGGAAGAGACCCAGTACTTC; CDR3: CASSVGSGEETQYF; D: TRBD2; V: TRBV9; size: medium-sized; J: TRBJ2-5
DNA: TGTGCCAGCAGCCCCCAAGCGGACAGGGGGGATGAAAAACTGTTTTTT; CDR3: CASSPQADRGDEKLFF; D: TRBD1; V: TRBV7-2; size: few; J: TRBJ1-4
DNA: TGCAGTGCTAGAGATCAGGTGCGAGACAGCGGAGGAGAGCAGTACTTC; CDR3: CSARDQVRDSGGEQYF; D: .; V: TRBV20-1; size: medium-sized; J: TRBJ2-7
DNA: TGTGCCAGCAGTTACTGGACACAAGAGACCCAGTACTTC; CDR3: CASSYWTQETQYF; D: .; V: TRBV6-2/TRBV6-3; size: .; J: TRBJ2-5
DNA: TGCAGCGCCAATCCGAGGGGCCCCTTCCAGGAGAGCTCCTACAATGAGCAGTTCTTC; CDR3: CSANPRGPFQESSYNEQFF; D: .; V: TRBV29-1; size: few; J: TRBJ2-1
DNA: TGTGCCAGCAGTTTATCGCTATCCCTATACGAGCAGTACTTC; CDR3: CASSLSLSLYEQYF; D: .; V: TRBV27; size: .; J: TRBJ2-7
DNA: TGTGCCAGTAGTCTCAGCGACGAGCAGTACTTC; CDR3: CASSLSDEQYF; D: .; V: TRBV19; size: medium-sized; J: TRBJ2-7
DNA: TGCAGCGTTGAAACCTTTCAACTGCCCCGGGAGCAGTACTTC; CDR3: CSVETFQLPREQYF; D: .; V: TRBV29-1; size: medium-sized; J: TRBJ2-7
DNA: TGTGCCAGCAGCCAAGAGTTAAAAAGGACAGGAATCACAGATACGCAGTATTTT; CDR3: CASSQELKRTGITDTQYF; D: TRBD1; V: TRBV14; size: medium-sized; J: TRBJ2-3
DNA: TGTGCCAGCAGCGCTTCTAGCAATCAGCCCCAGCATTTT; CDR3: CASSASSNQPQHF; D: .; V: TRBV7-2; size: medium-sized; J: TRBJ1-5
DNA: TGTGCCAGCAGCGGCGGAGGGGGCCTCACAGATACGCAGTATTTT; CDR3: CASSGGGGLTDTQYF; D: .; V: TRBV11-3; size: few; J: TRBJ2-3
DNA: TGTGCCAGCAGTCGGCGGGGACAGGGGGAAGAGACCCAGTACTTC; CDR3: CASSRRGQGEETQYF; D: TRBD1; V: TRBV2; size: medium-sized; J: TRBJ2-5
DNA: TGTGCCAGCAGTCAGACAGAAGGAGAGCAGTACTTC; CDR3: CASSQTEGEQYF; D: .; V: TRBV2; size: medium-sized; J: TRBJ2-7
DNA: TGTGCCACGAAGTCCCCCGTTAATCTCTATGGCTACACCTTC; CDR3: CATKSPVNLYGYTF; D: .; V: TRBV19; size: medium-sized; J: TRBJ1-2
DNA: TGTGCCAGCAGCCAAGAAAGGACTAGATCTGAGCAGTTCTTC; CDR3: CASSQERTRSEQFF; D: TRBD2; V: TRBV3-1; size: medium-sized; J: TRBJ2-1
DNA: TGTGCCAGCAGTTTAGCGCTGGGCTTTTCCTACAATGAGCAGTTCTTC; CDR3: CASSLALGFSYNEQFF; D: .; V: TRBV12-3/TRBV12-4; size: medium-sized; J: TRBJ2-1
DNA: TGTGCCAGCTCACCAGGAAGTTACTCTGGGGCCAACGTCCTGACTTTC; CDR3: CASSPGSYSGANVLTF; D: .; V: TRBV18; size: .; J: TRBJ2-6
DNA: TGTGCCAGCAGCTTAGTTGGAGAGTACACAGATACGCAGTATTTT; CDR3: CASSLVGEYTDTQYF; D: .; V: TRBV11-2; size: many; J: TRBJ2-3
DNA: TGTGCCAGCAGCAGGCCTGGGGAGAGGAATGAGCAGTTCTTC; CDR3: CASSRPGERNEQFF; D: .; V: TRBV6-5; size: .; J: TRBJ2-1
DNA: TGTGCCAGCAGCTCCCACAGGGCTAGCGGGGGAGAGATGGATGAGCAGTTCTTC; CDR3: CASSSHRASGGEMDEQFF; D: TRBD2; V: TRBV7-2; size: medium-sized; J: TRBJ2-1
DNA: TGCAGCGTTGAACCCCCAAAAAAACCCCAGAGGAACACAGATACGCAGTATTTT; CDR3: CSVEPPKKPQRNTDTQYF; D: .; V: TRBV29-1; size: medium-sized; J: TRBJ2-3
DNA: TGTGCCAGCAGTTTACCCGAGGGGGAGACCCAGTACTTC; CDR3: CASSLPEGETQYF; D: .; V: TRBV12-3/TRBV12-4; size: medium-sized; J: TRBJ2-5
DNA: TGCAGCTCCCCGGGACTAGCGGGTTCTAGCGATGAGCAGTTCTTC; CDR3: CSSPGLAGSSDEQFF; D: TRBD2; V: TRBV29-1; size: medium-sized; J: TRBJ2-1
DNA: TGTGCCAGCAGTTTAGGAGCGGGAGTGACAGATACGCAGTATTTT; CDR3: CASSLGAGVTDTQYF; D: TRBD2; V: TRBV12-3/TRBV12-4; size: few; J: TRBJ2-3
DNA: TGTGCCAGCAGTTACGCGGACTCTAGCACAGATACGCAGTATTTT; CDR3: CASSYADSSTDTQYF; D: .; V: TRBV6-2/TRBV6-3; size: few; J: TRBJ2-3
DNA: TGTGCCAGTAGTCAAGGACTAGCGGGCTACGAGCAGTACTTC; CDR3: CASSQGLAGYEQYF; D: TRBD2; V: TRBV19; size: medium-sized; J: TRBJ2-7
DNA: TGCAGTGCCGCGGACGCGAACACCGGGGAGCTGTTTTTT; CDR3: CSAADANTGELFF; D: .; V: TRBV20-1; size: large; J: TRBJ2-2
DNA: TGTGCCAGCAGTCTGGGTAGCACTGAAGCTTTCTTT; CDR3: CASSLGSTEAFF; D: .; V: TRBV14; size: few; J: TRBJ1-1
DNA: TGTGCCAGCAGCCCCCAACTAGGTAAACTAGGCAATGAGCAGTTCTTC; CDR3: CASSPQLGKLGNEQFF; D: .; V: TRBV7-8; size: few; J: TRBJ2-1
DNA: TGTGCCACCACGAGGGGGGGGAAGACTAGCGGGAGTACAGATACGCAGTATTTT; CDR3: CATTRGGKTSGSTDTQYF; D: TRBD2; V: TRBV19; size: many; J: TRBJ2-3
DNA: TGTGCCAGCAGCCCTAGGACAGCAAAAGAGACCCAGTACTTC; CDR3: CASSPRTAKETQYF; D: .; V: TRBV7-2; size: many; J: TRBJ2-5
DNA: TGCAGCGTTGAAGATCTAGCAGGCCTGGGGGCTTTCTTT; CDR3: CSVEDLAGLGAFF; D: .; V: TRBV29-1; size: medium-sized; J: TRBJ1-1
DNA: TGTGCCAGCAGCCAAGTAGACAGGGACGAAGCTTTCTTT; CDR3: CASSQVDRDEAFF; D: TRBD1; V: TRBV4-2; size: medium-sized; J: TRBJ1-1
DNA: TGCAGTGCTAGACCCCTGGATAGCACCGAGACTGCCAGGGGGGTCCTATTC; CDR3: CSARPLDSTETARGVLF; D: .; V: TRBV20-1; size: few; J: TRBJ2-7
DNA: TGTGCCAGCAGTTTAGCAGGACAATCACCTACAGATACGCAGTATTTT; CDR3: CASSLAGQSPTDTQYF; D: .; V: TRBV12-3/TRBV12-4; size: medium-sized; J: TRBJ2-3
DNA: TGTGCCAGCACCGGAGGGGGGTCGGAGCTAGCCAAAAACATTCAGTACTTC; CDR3: CASTGGGSELAKNIQYF; D: .; V: TRBV5-6; size: few; J: TRBJ2-4
DNA: TGTGCCAGCAGCTTAGAACTAGCGAGGAAACAGACCCAGTACTTC; CDR3: CASSLELARKQTQYF; D: TRBD2; V: TRBV11-2; size: .; J: TRBJ2-5
DNA: TGTGCCAGCAGCCAAGGAGGCCTAGAAGAGACCCAGTACTTC; CDR3: CASSQGGLEETQYF; D: .; V: TRBV3-1; size: medium-sized; J: TRBJ2-5
DNA: TGTGCCAGCAGGACAGCGGGAGGGCCCAATGAGCAGTTCTTC; CDR3: CASRTAGGPNEQFF; D: TRBD2; V: TRBV6-6; size: .; J: TRBJ2-1
DNA: TGTGCCAGCAGGGCAGGGACAGTGGGGGCCGGGGAGCTGTTTTTT; CDR3: CASRAGTVGAGELFF; D: TRBD1; V: TRBV28; size: medium-sized; J: TRBJ2-2
DNA: TGTGCCAGCAGCCCGAGGGGAACCTACGAGCAGTACTTC; CDR3: CASSPRGTYEQYF; D: .; V: TRBV6-2/TRBV6-3; size: medium-sized; J: TRBJ2-7
DNA: TGTGCCATCAGCGAGCCGGGACAGGAAGAAGGGGGCACAGATACGCAGTATTTT; CDR3: CAISEPGQEEGGTDTQYF; D: TRBD1; V: TRBV10-3; size: medium-sized; J: TRBJ2-3
DNA: TGCAGTGCTAGAGATCTCAGGGACGTCCAAGAGACCCAGTACTTC; CDR3: CSARDLRDVQETQYF; D: .; V: TRBV20-1; size: large; J: TRBJ2-5
DNA: TGCGCCAGCAGCTTGGAAGGCGGGAGAGACAATGAGCAGTTCTTC; CDR3: CASSLEGGRDNEQFF; D: TRBD2; V: TRBV5-1; size: .; J: TRBJ2-1
DNA: TGCAGTGCTAGTGGTCTCCAAAGGGATACGCAGTATTTT; CDR3: CSASGLQRDTQYF; D: .; V: TRBV20-1; size: many; J: TRBJ2-3
DNA: TGCAGTGCCCCTAGACTAGCGGGGGAAGAAAACATTCAGTACTTC; CDR3: CSAPRLAGEENIQYF; D: TRBD2; V: TRBV20-1; size: few; J: TRBJ2-4
DNA: TGTGCCATCAGTGAACTCACTAGCGGGAGTAGATCCGAGCAGTTCTTC; CDR3: CAISELTSGSRSEQFF; D: TRBD2; V: TRBV10-3; size: large; J: TRBJ2-1
DNA: TGTGCCAGCAGCACGAGACTAGCGGGAGGTTTGCATGAGCAGTTCTTC; CDR3: CASSTRLAGGLHEQFF; D: TRBD2; V: TRBV12-3/TRBV12-4; size: .; J: TRBJ2-1